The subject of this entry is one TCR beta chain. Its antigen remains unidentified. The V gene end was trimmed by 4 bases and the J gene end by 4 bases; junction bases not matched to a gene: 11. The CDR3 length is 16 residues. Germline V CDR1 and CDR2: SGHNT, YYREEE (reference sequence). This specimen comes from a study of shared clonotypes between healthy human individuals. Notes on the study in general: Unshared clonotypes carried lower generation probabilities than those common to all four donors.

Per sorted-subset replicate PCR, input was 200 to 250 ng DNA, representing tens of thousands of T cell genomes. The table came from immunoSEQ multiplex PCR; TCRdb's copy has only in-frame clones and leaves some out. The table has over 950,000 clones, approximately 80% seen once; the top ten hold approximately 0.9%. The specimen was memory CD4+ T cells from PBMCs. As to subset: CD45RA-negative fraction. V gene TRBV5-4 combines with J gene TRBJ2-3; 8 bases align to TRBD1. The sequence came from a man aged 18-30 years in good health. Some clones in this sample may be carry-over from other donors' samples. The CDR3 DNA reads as TGTGCCAGCAGCCCTCTTCGTCAGGGGGCCGCAGATACGCAGTATTTT. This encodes CASSPLRQGAADTQYF.